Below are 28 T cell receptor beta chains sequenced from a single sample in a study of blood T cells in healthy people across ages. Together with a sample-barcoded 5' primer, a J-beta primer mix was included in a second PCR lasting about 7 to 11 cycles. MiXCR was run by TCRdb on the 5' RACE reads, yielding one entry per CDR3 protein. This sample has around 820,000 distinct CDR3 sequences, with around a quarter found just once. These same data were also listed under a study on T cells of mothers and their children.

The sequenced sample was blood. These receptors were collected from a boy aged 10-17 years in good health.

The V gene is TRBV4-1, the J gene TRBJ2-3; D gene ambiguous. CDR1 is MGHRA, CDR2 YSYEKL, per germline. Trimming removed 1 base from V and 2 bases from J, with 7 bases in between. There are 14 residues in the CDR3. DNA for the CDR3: TGCGCCAGCAGCCAAGTTGATCACACAGATACGCAGTATTTT. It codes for CASSQVDHTDTQYF.

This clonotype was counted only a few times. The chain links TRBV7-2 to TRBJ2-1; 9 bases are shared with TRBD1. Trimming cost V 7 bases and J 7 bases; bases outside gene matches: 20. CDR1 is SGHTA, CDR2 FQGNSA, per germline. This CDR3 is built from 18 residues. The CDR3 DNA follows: TGTGCCAGCACCCGACGGCCGGGGGACAGGGCGAGGTTAAATGAGCAGTTCTTC. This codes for CASTRRPGDRARLNEQFF.

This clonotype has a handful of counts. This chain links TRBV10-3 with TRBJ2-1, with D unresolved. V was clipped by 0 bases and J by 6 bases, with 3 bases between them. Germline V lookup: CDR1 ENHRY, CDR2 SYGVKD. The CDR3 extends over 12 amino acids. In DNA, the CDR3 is TGTGCCATCAGTGAGTCTTTCAATGAGCAGTTCTTC. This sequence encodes CAISESFNEQFF.

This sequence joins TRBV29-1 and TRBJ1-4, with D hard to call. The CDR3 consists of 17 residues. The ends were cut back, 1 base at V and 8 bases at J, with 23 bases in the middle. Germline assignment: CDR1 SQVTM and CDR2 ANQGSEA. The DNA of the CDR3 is TGCAGCGTTGAAGGTGTGGTCGGGGAGGGAACGAGAGAAAAACTGTTTTTT. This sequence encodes CSVEGVVGEGTREKLFF. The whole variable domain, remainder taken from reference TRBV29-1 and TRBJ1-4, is SAVISQKPSRDICQRGTSLTIQCQVDSQVTMMFWYRQQPGQSLTLIATANQGSEATYESGFVIDKFPISRPNLTFSTLTVSNMSPEDSSIYLCSVEGVVGEGTREKLFFGSGTQLSVL.

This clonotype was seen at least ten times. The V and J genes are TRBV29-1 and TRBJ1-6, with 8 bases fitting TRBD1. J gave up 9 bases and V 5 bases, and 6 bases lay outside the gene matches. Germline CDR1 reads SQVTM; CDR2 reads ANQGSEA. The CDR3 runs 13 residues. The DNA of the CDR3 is TGCAGCGTTCAAGGACAGGGCGGTTCACCCCTCCACTTT. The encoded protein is CSVQGQGGSPLHF.

CDR3 nucleotides: TGTGCCAGCAGCCCACGGGGATCGGACAGGGAGGTTGCAGCTTTCTTT. Its translation: CASSPRGSDREVAAFF. The chain combines TRBV4-2 with TRBJ1-1, with 8 positions matching TRBD1. The germline V gene encodes CDR1 LGHNA and CDR2 YNFKEQ. V lost 4 bases to trimming and J lost 10 bases; unmatched junction nucleotides: 17. The CDR3 runs to 16 residues.

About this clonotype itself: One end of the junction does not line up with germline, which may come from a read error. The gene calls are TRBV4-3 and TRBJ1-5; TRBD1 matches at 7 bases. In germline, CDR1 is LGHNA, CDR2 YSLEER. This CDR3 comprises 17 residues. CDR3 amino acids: CASSQDRAGGTNHPQHF. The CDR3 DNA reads TGCGCCAGCAGCCAAGATCGGGCAGGGGGGACCAATCATCCCCAGCATTTT.

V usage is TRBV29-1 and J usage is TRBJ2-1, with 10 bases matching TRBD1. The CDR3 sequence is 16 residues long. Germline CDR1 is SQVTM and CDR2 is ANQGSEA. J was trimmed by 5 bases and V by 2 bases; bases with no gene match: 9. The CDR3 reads CSVEQPGQGLNNEQFF. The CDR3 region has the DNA TGCAGCGTTGAACAACCGGGACAGGGGCTGAACAATGAGCAGTTCTTC.

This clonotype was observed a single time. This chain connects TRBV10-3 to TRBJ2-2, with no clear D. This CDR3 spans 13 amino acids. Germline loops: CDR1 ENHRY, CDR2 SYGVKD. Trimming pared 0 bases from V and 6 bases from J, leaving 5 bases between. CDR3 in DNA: TGTGCCATCAGTGAGTCGGTACCCGGGGAGCTGTTTTTT. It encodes CAISESVPGELFF.

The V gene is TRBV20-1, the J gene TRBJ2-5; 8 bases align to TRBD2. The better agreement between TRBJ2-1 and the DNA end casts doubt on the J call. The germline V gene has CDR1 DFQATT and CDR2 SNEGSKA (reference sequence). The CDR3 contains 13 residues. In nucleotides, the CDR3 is TGCAGTGCTTGGCGGGAGGCCCCCAATGAGCAGTTCTTC. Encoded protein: CSAWREAPNEQFF.

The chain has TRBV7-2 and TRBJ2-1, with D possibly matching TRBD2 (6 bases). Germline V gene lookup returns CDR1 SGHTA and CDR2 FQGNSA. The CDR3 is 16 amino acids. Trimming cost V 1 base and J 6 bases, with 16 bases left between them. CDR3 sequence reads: CASSLVGGLVLNEQFF. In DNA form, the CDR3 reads TGTGCCAGCAGCTTAGTGGGGGGACTTGTGCTCAATGAGCAGTTCTTC.

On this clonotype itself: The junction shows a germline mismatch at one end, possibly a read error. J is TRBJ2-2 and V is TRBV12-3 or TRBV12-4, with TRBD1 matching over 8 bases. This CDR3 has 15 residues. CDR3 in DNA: TGCGCCGGCAGTTCCAGGGGGCGAATGATCGGGGAGCTGTTTTTT. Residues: CAGSSRGRMIGELFF.

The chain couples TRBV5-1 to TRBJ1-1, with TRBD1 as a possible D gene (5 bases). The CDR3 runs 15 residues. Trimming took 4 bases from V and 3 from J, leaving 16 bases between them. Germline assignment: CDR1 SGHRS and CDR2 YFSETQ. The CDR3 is CASSPGGTDHTEAFF. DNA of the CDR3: TGCGCCAGCAGCCCTGGGGGAACCGACCACACTGAAGCTTTCTTT.

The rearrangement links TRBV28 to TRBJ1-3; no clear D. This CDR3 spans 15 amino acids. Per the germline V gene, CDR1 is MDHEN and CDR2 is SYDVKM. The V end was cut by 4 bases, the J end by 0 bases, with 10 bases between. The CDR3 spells CASSSRQLSGNTIYF. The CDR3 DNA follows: TGTGCCAGCAGTTCGAGACAACTCTCTGGAAACACCATATATTTT.

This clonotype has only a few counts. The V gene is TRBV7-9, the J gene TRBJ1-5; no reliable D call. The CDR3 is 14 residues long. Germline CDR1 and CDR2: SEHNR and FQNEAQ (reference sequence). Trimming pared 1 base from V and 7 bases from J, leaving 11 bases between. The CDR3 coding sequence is TGTGCCAGCAGCTTAGATCTCACGGGCCAGCCCCAGCATTTT. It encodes CASSLDLTGQPQHF.

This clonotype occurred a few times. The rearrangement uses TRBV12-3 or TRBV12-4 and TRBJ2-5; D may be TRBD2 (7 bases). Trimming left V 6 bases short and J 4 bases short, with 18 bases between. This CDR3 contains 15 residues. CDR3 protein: CASRRGGGYRETQYF. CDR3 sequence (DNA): TGTGCCAGCAGACGTGGGGGGGGCTACCGAGAGACCCAGTACTTC.

The CDR3 protein is CASSEYLLAGVTEQFF. For the CDR3, the DNA is TGTGCCAGCAGTGAATACCTACTAGCGGGAGTCACCGAGCAGTTCTTC. This chain connects TRBV25-1 to TRBJ2-5, with TRBD2 identical over 11 bases. With the DNA end fitting TRBJ2-1 better, the J assignment may be wrong. This CDR3 is 16 amino acids long. Germline-derived CDR1 and CDR2 are MGHDK and SYGVNS.

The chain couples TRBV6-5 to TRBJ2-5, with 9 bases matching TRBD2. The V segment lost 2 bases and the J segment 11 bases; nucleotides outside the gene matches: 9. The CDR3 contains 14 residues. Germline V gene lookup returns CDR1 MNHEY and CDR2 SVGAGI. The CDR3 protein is CASSYQRGVEEQYF. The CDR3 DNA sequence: TGTGCCAGCAGTTACCAGCGGGGGGTAGAAGAGCAGTACTTC.

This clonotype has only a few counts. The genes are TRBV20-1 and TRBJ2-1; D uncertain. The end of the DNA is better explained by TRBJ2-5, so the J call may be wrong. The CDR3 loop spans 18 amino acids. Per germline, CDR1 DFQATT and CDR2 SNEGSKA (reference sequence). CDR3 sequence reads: CSASTRREKIRVFETQYF. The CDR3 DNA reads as TGCAGTGCTAGTACGAGACGAGAAAAAATTCGTGTATTTGAGACCCAGTACTTC.

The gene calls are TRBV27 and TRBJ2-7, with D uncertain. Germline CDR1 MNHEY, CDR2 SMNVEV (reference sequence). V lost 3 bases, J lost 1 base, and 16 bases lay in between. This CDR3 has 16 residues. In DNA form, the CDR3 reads TGTGCCAGCAGTTTTGGGAAATTTTCCGCATCCTACGAGCAGTACTTC. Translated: CASSFGKFSASYEQYF.

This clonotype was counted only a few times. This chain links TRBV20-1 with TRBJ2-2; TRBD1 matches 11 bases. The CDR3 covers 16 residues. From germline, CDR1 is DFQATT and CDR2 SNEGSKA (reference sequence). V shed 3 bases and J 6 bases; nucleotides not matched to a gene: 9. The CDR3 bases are TGCAGTGCTAGCTTGCCGGGACAGGGGGTGGCCGGGGAGCTGTTTTTT. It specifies CSASLPGQGVAGELFF.

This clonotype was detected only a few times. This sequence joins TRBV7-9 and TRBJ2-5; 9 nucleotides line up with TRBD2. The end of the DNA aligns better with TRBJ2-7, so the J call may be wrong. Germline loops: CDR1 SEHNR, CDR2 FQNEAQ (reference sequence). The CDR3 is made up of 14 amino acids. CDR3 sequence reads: CASSLEGLAGEQYF. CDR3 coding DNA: TGTGCCAGCAGCTTAGAGGGACTAGCTGGCGAGCAGTACTTC.

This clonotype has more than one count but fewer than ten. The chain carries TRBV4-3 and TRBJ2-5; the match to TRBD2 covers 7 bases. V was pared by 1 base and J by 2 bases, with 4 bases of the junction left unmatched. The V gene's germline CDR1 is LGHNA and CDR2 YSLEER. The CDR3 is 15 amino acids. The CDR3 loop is CASSQGGEGQETQYF. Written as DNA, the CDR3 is TGCGCCAGCAGCCAAGGGGGGGAGGGACAAGAGACCCAGTACTTC.

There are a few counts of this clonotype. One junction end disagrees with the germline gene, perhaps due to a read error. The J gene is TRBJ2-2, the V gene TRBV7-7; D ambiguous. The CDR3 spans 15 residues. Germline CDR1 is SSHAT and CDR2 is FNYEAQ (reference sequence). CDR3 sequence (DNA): TGTGCTAGCAGCTTAGTGGCGGACCTCAGTGGGGAGCTGTTTTTT. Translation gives CASSLVADLSGELFF.

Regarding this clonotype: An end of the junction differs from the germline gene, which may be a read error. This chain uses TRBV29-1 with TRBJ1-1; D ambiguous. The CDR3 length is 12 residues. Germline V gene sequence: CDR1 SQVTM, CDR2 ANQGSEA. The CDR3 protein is CSVEDINREAFF. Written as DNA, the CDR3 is TGCAGCGTCGAAGACATTAATAGAGAAGCTTTCTTT.

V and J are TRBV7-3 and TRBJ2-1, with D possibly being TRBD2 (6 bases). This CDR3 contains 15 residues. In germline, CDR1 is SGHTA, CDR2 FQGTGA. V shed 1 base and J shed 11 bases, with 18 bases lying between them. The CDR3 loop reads CASSLNARTTVKQFF. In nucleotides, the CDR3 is TGTGCCAGCAGCTTAAACGCGCGGACTACCGTCAAGCAGTTCTTC.

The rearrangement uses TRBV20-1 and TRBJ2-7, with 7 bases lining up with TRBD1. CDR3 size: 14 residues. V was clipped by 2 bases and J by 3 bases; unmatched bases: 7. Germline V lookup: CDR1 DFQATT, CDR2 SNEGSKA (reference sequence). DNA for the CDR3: TGCAGTGCTAGATCCCAAGACAGGGTCTACGAGCAGTACTTC. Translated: CSARSQDRVYEQYF.

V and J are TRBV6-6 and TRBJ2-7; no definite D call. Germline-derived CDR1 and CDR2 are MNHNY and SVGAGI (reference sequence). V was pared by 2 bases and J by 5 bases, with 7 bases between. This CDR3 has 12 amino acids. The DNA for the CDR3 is TGTGCCAGCAGTTACGGTGAAGACGAGCAGTACTTC. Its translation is CASSYGEDEQYF.